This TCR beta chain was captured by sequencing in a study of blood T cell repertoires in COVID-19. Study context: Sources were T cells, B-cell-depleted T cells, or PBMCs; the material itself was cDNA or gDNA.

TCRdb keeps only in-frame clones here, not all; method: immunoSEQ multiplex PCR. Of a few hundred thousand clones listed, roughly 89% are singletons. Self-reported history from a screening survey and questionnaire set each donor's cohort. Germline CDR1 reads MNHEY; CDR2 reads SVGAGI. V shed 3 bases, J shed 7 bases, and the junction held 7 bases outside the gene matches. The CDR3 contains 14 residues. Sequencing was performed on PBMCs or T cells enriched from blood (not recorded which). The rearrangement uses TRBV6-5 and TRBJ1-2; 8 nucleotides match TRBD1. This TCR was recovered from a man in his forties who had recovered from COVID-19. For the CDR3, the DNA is TGTGCCAGCAGTTATCAGGGGGCTTTAGGTGGCTACACCTTC. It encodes CASSYQGALGGYTF.